This T cell receptor (beta chain) was recorded in a study of blood T cell repertoires in COVID-19. For the study at large: The study drew acute and convalescent COVID-19 samples from the United States, Italy and Spain. From T cells, B-cell-depleted T cells, or PBMCs came the material, which was cDNA or gDNA.

V lost 0 bases to trimming and J lost 5 bases, with 11 bases between them. This CDR3 contains 14 residues. Germline V gives CDR1 SGHNT, CDR2 YYREEE (reference sequence). As originally analysed: Estimation of nucleated cell counts relied on the amplification of reference gene primers. Assay: immunoSEQ multiplex PCR; the TCRdb copy retains only in-frame clones and omits some. The V and J calls and the clone size are those of that table, but D and trimming were determined from the DNA. In the table there are some 50,000 clones, roughly 84% of which are singletons. Sequencing was performed on peripheral blood. The chain is built from TRBV5-4 and TRBJ2-5, with D perhaps matching TRBD1 (6 bases). This clonotype was obtained from a man aged 45-60 years with active COVID-19. CDR3 sequence (DNA): TGTGCCAGCAGCTTGGAGGGGGAAGGGGAGACCCAGTACTTC. Protein: CASSLEGEGETQYF.